This entry describes one T cell receptor beta chain. Primers for the PCR totalled 60 Vbeta and 13 Jbeta. Only in-frame clones appear in the TCRdb table, and some are missing; sequencing was by immunoSEQ multiplex PCR. This table has about 160,000 clones, 80% appearing once. Germline CDR1 and CDR2: MNHNS and SASEGT. V was shortened by 2 bases and J by 8 bases, with 12 bases between the two germline ends. The CDR3 runs 13 residues. The sample belongs to a study of cytomegalovirus exposure and HLA in healthy donors. On the study more broadly: Earlier sequencing of about 200 million T cells yielded about 120 million unique TCR beta sequences.

The sample consisted of PBMCs. This receptor was obtained from a man aged 18-30 years in good health and CMV-seropositive. The rearrangement links TRBV6-1 to TRBJ1-2, with D possibly matching TRBD1 (5 bases). The chain's CDR3 is CASSESGGRGYTF. The CDR3 nucleotides read TGTGCCAGCAGTGAATCCGGGGGGAGGGGCTACACCTTC.